This TCR beta chain emerged from a study of CD8+CD57+ T cells in acquired aplastic anemia. About the research overall: DNA per sorted CD4+ or CD8+ sample ranged about 0.19 to 30 ug, averaging about 2.9 ug. General study results and limits: Patients and controls shared approximately 30 CD8+ CDR3 sequences. A significant difference in CD8+ Simpson's diversity between patients and controls was not found.

On this clonotype: Its antigen is not known.

The CDR3 is 13 residues long. CDR1 and CDR2 from the germline V gene are LNHNV and YYDKDF (reference sequence). Trimming removed 1 base from V and 0 bases from J, with 4 bases in between. For sequencing, patients were chosen who had shown expansion of CD8+CD57+ cells by flow cytometry. The blood sampling took place in patients who had so far received no therapy. Genomic DNA templated the TCR beta VDJ and CDR3 profiling. Each CDR3 protein is one row after TCRdb ran MiXCR on the reads. This sample yields a few hundred thousand distinct CDR3 sequences, of which around three fifths are seen a single time; approximately 1.3% belongs to the top ten.

The V and J genes are TRBV15 and TRBJ2-7; D gene ambiguous. The sequence was collected from a human donor with aplastic anemia. The sample comprised sorted CD4+, CD8+, or CD8+CD57+ T cells (not recorded which) from PBMCs. In DNA form, the CDR3 reads TGTGCCACCAGCAGAGCCTTCTCCTACGAGCAGTACTTC. Residues: CATSRAFSYEQYF.